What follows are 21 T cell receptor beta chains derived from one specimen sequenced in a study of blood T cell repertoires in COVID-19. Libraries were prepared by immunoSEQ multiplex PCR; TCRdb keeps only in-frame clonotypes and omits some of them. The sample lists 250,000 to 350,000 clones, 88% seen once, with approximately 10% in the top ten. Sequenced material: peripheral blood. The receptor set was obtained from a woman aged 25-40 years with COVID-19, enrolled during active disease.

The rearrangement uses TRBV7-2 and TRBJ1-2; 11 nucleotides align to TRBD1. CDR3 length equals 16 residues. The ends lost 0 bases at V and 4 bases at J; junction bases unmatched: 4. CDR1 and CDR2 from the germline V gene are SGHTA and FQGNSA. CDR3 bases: TGTGCCAGCAGCTTAGCGCGGACAGGGGGCACCTATGGCTACACCTTC. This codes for CASSLARTGGTYGYTF.

The CDR3 nucleotides read TGTGCCAGCTCCCCGGGACATAGCAATCAGCCCCAGCATTTT. Its translation: CASSPGHSNQPQHF. The chain joins TRBV6-6 to TRBJ1-5, with a possible D match to TRBD1 (6 bases). CDR1 and CDR2 from the germline V gene are MNHNY and SVGAGI (reference sequence). The CDR3 loop spans 14 amino acids. V was trimmed by 8 bases and J by 0 bases, leaving 11 bases between them.

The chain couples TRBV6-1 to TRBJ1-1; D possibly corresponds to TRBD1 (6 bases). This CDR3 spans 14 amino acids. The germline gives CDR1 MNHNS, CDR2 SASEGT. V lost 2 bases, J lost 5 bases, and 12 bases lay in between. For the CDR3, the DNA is TGTGCCAGCAGTGAACGGGGGGCTTGGACTGAAGCTTTCTTT. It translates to CASSERGAWTEAFF.

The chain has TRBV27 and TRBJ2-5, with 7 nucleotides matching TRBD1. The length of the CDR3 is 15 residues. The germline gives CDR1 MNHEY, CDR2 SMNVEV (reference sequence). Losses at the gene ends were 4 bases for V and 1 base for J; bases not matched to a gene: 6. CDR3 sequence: CASSSRGLSQETQYF. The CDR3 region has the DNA TGTGCCAGCAGTTCAAGGGGGCTTTCCCAAGAGACCCAGTACTTC.

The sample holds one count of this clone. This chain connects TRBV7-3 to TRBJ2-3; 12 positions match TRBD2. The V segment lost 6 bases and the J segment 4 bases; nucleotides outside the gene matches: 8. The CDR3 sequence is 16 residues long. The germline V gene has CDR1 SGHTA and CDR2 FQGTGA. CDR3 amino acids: CASSLTSGRFPDTQYF. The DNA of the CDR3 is TGTGCCAGCAGTCTTACTAGCGGGAGGTTCCCAGATACGCAGTATTTT.

CDR3 coding DNA: TGTGCCACCAGTGAGTCAAGGGGAACAGATACGCAGTATTTT. This translates into CATSESRGTDTQYF. The chain recombines TRBV24-1 with TRBJ2-3; tentatively, D is TRBD1 (5 bases). Germline-derived CDR1 and CDR2 are KGHDR and SFDVKD. This CDR3 comprises 14 residues. With 4 bases removed from V and 3 bases from J, the gap between germline ends came to 10 bases.

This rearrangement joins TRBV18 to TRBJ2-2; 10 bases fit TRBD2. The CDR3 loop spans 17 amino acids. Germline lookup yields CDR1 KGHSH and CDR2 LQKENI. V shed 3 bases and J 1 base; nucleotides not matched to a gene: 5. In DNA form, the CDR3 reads TGTGCCAGCTCACCTTGGACTAGCGGATTGAACACCGGGGAGCTGTTTTTT. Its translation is CASSPWTSGLNTGELFF.

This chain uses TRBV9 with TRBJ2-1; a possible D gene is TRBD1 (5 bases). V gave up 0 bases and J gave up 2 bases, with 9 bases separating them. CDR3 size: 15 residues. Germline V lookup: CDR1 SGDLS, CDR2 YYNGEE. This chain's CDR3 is CASSVETRAYNEQFF. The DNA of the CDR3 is TGTGCCAGCAGCGTAGAAACCAGGGCCTACAATGAGCAGTTCTTC.

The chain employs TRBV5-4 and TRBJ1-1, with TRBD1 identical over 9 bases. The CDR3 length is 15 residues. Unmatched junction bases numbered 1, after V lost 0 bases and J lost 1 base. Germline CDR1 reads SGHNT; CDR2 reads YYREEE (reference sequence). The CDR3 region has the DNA TGTGCCAGCAGCTTGGTACAGGGGGCGAACACTGAAGCTTTCTTT. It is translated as CASSLVQGANTEAFF. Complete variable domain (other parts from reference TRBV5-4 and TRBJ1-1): ETGVTQSPTHLIKTRGQQVTLRCSSQSGHNTVSWYQQALGQGPQFIFQYYREEENGRGNFPPRFSGLQFPNYSSELNVNALELDDSALYLCASSLVQGANTEAFFGQGTRLTVV.

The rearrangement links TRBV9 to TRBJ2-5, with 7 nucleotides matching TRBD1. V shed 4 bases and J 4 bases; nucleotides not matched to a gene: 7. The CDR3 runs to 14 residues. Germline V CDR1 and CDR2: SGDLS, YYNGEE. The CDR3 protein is CASSPQTGTETQYF. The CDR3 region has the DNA TGTGCCAGCAGCCCTCAGACAGGGACAGAGACCCAGTACTTC.

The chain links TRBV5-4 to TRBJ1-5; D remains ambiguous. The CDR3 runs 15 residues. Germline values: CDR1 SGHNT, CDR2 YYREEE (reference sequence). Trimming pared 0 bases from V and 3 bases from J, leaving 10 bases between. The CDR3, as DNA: TGTGCCAGCAGCTTGGACGCAGACTCCAATCAGCCCCAGCATTTT. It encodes CASSLDADSNQPQHF.

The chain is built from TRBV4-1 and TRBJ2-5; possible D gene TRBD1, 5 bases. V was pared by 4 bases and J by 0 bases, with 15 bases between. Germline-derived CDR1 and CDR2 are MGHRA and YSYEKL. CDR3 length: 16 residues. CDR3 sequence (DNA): TGCGCCAGCAGCCGGTCCAGGGCTAACAACCAAGAGACCCAGTACTTC. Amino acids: CASSRSRANNQETQYF.

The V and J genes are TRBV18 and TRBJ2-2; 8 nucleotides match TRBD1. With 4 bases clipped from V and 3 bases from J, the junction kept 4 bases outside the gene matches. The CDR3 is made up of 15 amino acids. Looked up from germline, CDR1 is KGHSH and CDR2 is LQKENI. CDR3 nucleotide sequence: TGTGCCAGCTCACTCGGGACAGGAGACACCGGGGAGCTGTTTTTT. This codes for CASSLGTGDTGELFF.

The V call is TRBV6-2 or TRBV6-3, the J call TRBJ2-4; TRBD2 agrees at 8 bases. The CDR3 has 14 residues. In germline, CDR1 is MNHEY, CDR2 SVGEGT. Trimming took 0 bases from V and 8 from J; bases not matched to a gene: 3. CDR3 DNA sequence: TGTGCCAGCAGTTACTCCCACGGGGGGGACATTCAGTACTTC. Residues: CASSYSHGGDIQYF.

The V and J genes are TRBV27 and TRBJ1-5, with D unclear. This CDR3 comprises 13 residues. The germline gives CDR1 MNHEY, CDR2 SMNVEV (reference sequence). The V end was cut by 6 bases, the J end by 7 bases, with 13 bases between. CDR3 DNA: TGTGCCAGCAGGGAGGGCGTGGGGCAGCCCCAGCATTTT. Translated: CASREGVGQPQHF.

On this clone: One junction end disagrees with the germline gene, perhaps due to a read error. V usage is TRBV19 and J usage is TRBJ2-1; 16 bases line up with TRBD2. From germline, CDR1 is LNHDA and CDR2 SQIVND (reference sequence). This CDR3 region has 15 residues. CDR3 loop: CASRDSGTSGRVGVF. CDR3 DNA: TGTGCCAGCCGGGACTCAGGGACTAGCGGGAGGGTCGGCGTCTTC.

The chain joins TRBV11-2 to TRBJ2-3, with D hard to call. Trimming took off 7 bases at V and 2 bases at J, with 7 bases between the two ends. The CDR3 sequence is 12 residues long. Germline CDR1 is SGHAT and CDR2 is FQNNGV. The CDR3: CASTSSTDTQYF. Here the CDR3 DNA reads TGTGCCAGCACCAGTTCCACAGATACGCAGTATTTT.

DNA for the CDR3: TGTGCCAGCAGCTTAGATTGGGGGGGCGAGCAGTACTTC. This sequence encodes CASSLDWGGEQYF. The chain is built from TRBV11-2 and TRBJ2-7, with 7 bases fitting TRBD2. The CDR3 extends over 13 amino acids. Unmatched junction bases numbered 2, after V lost 0 bases and J lost 6 bases. Germline V gene lookup returns CDR1 SGHAT and CDR2 FQNNGV.

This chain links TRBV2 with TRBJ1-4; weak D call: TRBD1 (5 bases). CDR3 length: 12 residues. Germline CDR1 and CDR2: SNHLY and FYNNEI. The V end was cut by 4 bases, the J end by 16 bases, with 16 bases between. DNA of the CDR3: TGTGCCAGCAGTGGACAGACCCGATTCCGGTTTTTT. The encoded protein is CASSGQTRFRFF.

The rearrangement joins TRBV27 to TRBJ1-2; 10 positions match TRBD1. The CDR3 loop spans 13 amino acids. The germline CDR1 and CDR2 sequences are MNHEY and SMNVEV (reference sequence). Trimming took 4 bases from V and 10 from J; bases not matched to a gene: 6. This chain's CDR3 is CASSSGTGAFYTF. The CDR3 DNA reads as TGTGCCAGCAGTTCCGGGACAGGGGCCTTCTACACCTTC.

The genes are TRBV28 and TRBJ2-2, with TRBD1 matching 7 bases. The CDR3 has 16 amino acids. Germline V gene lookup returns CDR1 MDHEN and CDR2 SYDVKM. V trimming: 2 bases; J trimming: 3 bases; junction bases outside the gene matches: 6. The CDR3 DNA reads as TGTGCCAGCAGTTTACTAGGGGGCCCAGACACCGGGGAGCTGTTTTTT. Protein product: CASSLLGGPDTGELFF. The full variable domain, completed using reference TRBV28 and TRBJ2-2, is DVKVTQSSRYLVKRTGEKVFLECVQDMDHENMFWYRQDPGLGLRLIYFSYDVKMKEKGDIPEGYSVSREKKERFSLILESASTNQTSMYLCASSLLGGPDTGELFFGEGSRLTVL.